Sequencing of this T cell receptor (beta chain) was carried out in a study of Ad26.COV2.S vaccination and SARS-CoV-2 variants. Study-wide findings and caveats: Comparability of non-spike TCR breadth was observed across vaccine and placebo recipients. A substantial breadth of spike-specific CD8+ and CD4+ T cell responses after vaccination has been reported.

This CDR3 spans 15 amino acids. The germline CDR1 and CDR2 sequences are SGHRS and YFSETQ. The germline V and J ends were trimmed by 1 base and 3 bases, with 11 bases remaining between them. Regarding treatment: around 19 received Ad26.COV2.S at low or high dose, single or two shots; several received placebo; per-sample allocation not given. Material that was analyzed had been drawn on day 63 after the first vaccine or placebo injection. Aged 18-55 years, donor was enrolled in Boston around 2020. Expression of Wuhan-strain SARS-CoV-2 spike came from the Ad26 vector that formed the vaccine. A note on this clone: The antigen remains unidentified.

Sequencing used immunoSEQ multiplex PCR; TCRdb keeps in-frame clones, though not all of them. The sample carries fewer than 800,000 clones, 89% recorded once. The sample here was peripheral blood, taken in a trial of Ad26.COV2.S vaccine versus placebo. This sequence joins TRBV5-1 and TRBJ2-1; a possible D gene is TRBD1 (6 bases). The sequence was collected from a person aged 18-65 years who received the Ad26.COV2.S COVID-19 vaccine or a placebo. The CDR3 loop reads CASSLSGVSYNEQFF. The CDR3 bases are TGCGCCAGCAGCTTGTCAGGGGTGAGCTACAATGAGCAGTTCTTC. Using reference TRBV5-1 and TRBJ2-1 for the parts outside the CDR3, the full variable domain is KAGVTQTPRYLIKTRGQQVTLSCSPISGHRSVSWYQQTPGQGLQFLFEYFSETQRNKGNFPGRFSGRQFSNSRSEMNVSTLELGDSALYLCASSLSGVSYNEQFFGPGTRLTVL.